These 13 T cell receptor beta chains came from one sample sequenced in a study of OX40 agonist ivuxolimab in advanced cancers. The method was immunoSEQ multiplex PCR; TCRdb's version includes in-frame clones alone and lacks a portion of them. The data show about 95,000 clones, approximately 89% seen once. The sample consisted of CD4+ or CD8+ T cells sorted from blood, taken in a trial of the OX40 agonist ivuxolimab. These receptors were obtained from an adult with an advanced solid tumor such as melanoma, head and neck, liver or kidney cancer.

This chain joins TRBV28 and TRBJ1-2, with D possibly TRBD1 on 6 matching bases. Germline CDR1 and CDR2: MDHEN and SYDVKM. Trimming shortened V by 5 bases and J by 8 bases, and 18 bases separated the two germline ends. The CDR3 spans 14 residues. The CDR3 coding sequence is TGTGCCAGCAGTGCCGGGACATCAGCGTTAGGCTACACCTTC. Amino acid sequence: CASSAGTSALGYTF.

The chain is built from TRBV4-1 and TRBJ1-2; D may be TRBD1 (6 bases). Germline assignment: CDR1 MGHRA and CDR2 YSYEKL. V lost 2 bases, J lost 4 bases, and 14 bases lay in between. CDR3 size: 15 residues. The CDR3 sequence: CASSQTSGEAYGYTF. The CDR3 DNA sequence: TGCGCCAGCAGCCAAACATCAGGGGAGGCCTATGGCTACACCTTC.

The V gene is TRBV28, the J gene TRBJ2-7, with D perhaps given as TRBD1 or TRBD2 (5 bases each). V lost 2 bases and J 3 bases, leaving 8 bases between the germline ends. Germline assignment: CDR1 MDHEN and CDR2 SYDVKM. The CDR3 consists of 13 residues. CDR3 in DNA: TGTGCCAGCAGTTTAGTGGGGGACTACGAGCAGTACTTC. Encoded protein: CASSLVGDYEQYF.

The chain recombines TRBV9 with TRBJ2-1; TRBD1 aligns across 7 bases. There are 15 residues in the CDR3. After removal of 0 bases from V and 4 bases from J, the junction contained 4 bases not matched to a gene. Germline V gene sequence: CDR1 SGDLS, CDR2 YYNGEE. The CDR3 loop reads CASSVVTGAYNEQFF. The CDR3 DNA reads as TGTGCCAGCAGCGTAGTTACAGGGGCATACAATGAGCAGTTCTTC.

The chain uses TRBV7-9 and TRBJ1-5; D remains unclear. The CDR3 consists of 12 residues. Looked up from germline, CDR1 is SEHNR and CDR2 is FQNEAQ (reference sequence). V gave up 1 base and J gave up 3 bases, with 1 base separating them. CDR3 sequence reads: CASSLDNQPQHF. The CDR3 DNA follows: TGTGCCAGCAGCTTAGACAATCAGCCCCAGCATTTT.

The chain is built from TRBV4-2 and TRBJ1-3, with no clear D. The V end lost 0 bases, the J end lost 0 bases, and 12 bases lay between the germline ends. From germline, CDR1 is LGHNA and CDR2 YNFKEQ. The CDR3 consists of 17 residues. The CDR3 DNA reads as TGTGCCAGCAGCCAAGATACAGCTTCGAGCTCTGGAAACACCATATATTTT. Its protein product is CASSQDTASSSGNTIYF.

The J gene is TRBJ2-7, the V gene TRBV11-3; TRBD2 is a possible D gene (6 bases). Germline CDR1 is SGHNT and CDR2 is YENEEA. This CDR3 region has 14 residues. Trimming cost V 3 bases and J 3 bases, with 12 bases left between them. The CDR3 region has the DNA TGTGCCAGCAGCTTGGGGACTTCCAGCTACGAGCAGTACTTC. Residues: CASSLGTSSYEQYF.

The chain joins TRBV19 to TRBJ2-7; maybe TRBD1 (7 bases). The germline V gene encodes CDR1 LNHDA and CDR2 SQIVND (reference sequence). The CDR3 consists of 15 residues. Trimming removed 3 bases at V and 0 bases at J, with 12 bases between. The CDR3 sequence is CASSIQGGSSYEQYF. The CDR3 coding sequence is TGTGCCAGTAGTATTCAGGGGGGAAGCTCCTACGAGCAGTACTTC. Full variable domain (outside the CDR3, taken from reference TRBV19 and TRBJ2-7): DGGITQSPKYLFRKEGQNVTLSCEQNLNHDAMYWYRQDPGQGLRLIYYSQIVNDFQKGDIAEGYSVSREKKESFPLTVTSAQKNPTAFYLCASSIQGGSSYEQYFGPGTRLTVT.

CDR3 DNA: TGTGCCAGTAGTATTCTCTTATTCGGGACTATTCCTTATAATGAGCAGTTCTTC. Encoded protein: CASSILLFGTIPYNEQFF. V gene TRBV19 combines with J gene TRBJ2-1; 7 bases are a match to TRBD2. The V gene end was trimmed by 3 bases and the J gene end by 7 bases; junction bases not matched to a gene: 18. Per the germline V gene, CDR1 is LNHDA and CDR2 is SQIVND (reference sequence). This CDR3 has 18 amino acids.

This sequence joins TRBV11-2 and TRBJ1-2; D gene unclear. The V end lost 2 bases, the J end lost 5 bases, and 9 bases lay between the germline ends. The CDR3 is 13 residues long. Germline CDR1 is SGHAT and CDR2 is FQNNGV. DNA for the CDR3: TGTGCCAGCAGCTTACAGAGCCTATATGGCTACACCTTC. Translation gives CASSLQSLYGYTF.

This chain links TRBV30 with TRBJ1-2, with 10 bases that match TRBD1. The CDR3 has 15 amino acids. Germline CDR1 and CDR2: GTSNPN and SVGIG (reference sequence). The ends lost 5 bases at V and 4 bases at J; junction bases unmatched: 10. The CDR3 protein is CAWGPGQGISYGYTF. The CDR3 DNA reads TGTGCCTGGGGCCCGGGACAGGGGATCTCCTATGGCTACACCTTC.

For the CDR3, the DNA is TGTGCCAGCACCTCTTTAGGGCTCCTGAATGAAAAACTGTTTTTT. Protein product: CASTSLGLLNEKLFF. V gene TRBV27 combines with J gene TRBJ1-4; D not certain. CDR3 length equals 15 residues. Germline V lookup: CDR1 MNHEY, CDR2 SMNVEV (reference sequence). V was clipped by 7 bases and J by 5 bases, with 17 bases between them.

The CDR3 loop is CASSPITTEAFF. The CDR3 DNA reads as TGTGCCAGCAGCCCAATTACGACTGAAGCTTTCTTT. V is TRBV7-8 and J is TRBJ1-1, with D unresolved. Deletions cut 5 bases from V and 5 bases from J, with 9 bases between. The CDR3 is made up of 12 amino acids. Germline V gene sequence: CDR1 SGHVS, CDR2 FQNEAQ. Filled out from reference TRBV7-8 and TRBJ1-1, the complete variable domain reads GAGVSQSPRYKVAKRGQDVALRCDPISGHVSLFWYQQALGQGPEFLTYFQNEAQLDKSGLPSDRFFAERPEGSVSTLKIQRTQQEDSAVYLCASSPITTEAFFGQGTRLTVV.